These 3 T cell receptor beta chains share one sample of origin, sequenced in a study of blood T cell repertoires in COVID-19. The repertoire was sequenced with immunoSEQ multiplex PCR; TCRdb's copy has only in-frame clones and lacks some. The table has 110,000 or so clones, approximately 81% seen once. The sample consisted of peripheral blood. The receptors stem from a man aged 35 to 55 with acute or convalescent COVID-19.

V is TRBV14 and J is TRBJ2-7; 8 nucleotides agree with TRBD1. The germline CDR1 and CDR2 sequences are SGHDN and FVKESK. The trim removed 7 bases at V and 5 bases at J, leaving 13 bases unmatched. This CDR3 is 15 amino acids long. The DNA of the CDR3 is TGTGCCAGCAACCCAGGGGGCGGACCCTTCGACGAGCAGTACTTC. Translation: CASNPGGGPFDEQYF.

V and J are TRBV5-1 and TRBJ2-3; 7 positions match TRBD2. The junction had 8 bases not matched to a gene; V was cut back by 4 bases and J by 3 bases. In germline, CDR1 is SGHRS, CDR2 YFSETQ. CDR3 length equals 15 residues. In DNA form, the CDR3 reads TGCGCCAGCAGCCCCGAACTGGGGGGGACAGATACGCAGTATTTT. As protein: CASSPELGGTDTQYF.

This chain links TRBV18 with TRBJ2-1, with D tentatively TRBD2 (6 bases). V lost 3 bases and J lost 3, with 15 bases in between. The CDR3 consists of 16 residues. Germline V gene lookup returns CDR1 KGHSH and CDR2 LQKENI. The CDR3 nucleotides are TGTGCCAGCTCACCGCTGGCTGCGGGGAGCTACAATGAGCAGTTCTTC. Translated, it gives CASSPLAAGSYNEQFF.